This is a list of T cell receptor beta chains from one sample in a study of somatic mutations in cytotoxic T cells in rheumatoid arthritis. TCRdb's copy holds only in-frame clones and misses some; the assay was immunoSEQ multiplex PCR. There are approximately 2,200 clones in the sample; around 70% occur only once, and roughly 64% lies in the top ten. Sequenced material: CD8+ T cells sorted from blood, taken at a follow-up visit. Receptors originate from a man between 70 and 80 years old with rheumatoid arthritis. Each CDR3 is given with its conserved first and last residue. D genes are given only for firm matches.

V,D,CDR3
TRBV11-2,NA,CASSLVGRRSYNEQFF
TRBV27,TRBD2,CASSSNLGGSTDTQYF
TRBV29-1,NA,CSVEDGGPSYEQYF
TRBV19,NA,CASSWTLNNEQFF
TRBV28,NA,CASSQTGDTQYF
TRBV16,NA,CASSQPGRYYEQYF
TRBV11-2,NA,CASSIGRVTYEQYF
TRBV5-1,TRBD1,CASSYGQGVWFHEKLFF
TRBV27,TRBD1,CASSGTGPYSNQPQHF
TRBV19,NA,CASAPQMGSTGELFF
TRBV2,TRBD1,CASRPRTGELFGSPLHF
TRBV6-1,TRBD2,CASSEITGGPGETQYF
TRBV4-2,TRBD2,CASSQDRTSGTQETQYF
TRBV7-9,TRBD2,CASSGAGREISANTGELFF
TRBV18,TRBD2,CASSPRERGLNEQFF
TRBV5-8,TRBD1,CASSSQGGDTEAFF
TRBV4-1,TRBD1,CASSQSPGQGNYEQYF
TRBV7-3,NA,CASSLGGRHNEQFF
TRBV7-9,NA,CASSQLGYEQYF
TRBV13,TRBD1,CASSLNRGTQYF
TRBV6-5,NA,CASSYSSRGGNQPQHF
TRBV6-5,NA,CASSYPGRTYEQYF
TRBV13,TRBD2,CASSPTSELGTDTQYF
TRBV9,TRBD2,CASSVGGGEQYF
TRBV2,NA,CASSDKQGIIVRYEQYF